The text below deals with one T cell receptor (beta chain). The antigen remains unidentified. PCR involved 60 Vbeta and 13 Jbeta primers. Per the original methods: Later, tens of millions of unique TCR beta chains were counted in an analysis, and some 9.9 million of them were shared. Generated by immunoSEQ multiplex PCR, the TCRdb table keeps only in-frame clones and is missing some. The V and J calls and clone size come from that table; D and trimming were worked out from the DNA. The sample shows about 160,000 clones, around four fifths of them seen only once. CDR1 and CDR2 (germline): MRHNA, SNTAGT. V shed 6 bases and J shed 7 bases, with 13 bases lying between them. CDR3 length equals 13 residues. This specimen comes from a study of cytomegalovirus exposure and HLA in healthy donors. Overall study results and limits: Cytomegalovirus status was reportedly diagnosed by the classifier with high sensitivity and specificity. Owing to their indistinguishability, certain V segments, notably TRBV6-2 and TRBV6-3, were excluded. In a later analysis, V- and J-gene trimming of beta chains associated with a DCLRE1C missense variant, replicated independently.

The specimen sequenced was PBMCs. The chain joins TRBV6-4 to TRBJ2-1; possible D gene TRBD1, 6 bases. The source of this sequence is a man aged 25 to 40 in good health and CMV-seronegative. CDR3 in amino acids: CASSSQGHNEQFF. DNA of the CDR3: TGTGCCAGCAGCAGTCAGGGACATAATGAGCAGTTCTTC.